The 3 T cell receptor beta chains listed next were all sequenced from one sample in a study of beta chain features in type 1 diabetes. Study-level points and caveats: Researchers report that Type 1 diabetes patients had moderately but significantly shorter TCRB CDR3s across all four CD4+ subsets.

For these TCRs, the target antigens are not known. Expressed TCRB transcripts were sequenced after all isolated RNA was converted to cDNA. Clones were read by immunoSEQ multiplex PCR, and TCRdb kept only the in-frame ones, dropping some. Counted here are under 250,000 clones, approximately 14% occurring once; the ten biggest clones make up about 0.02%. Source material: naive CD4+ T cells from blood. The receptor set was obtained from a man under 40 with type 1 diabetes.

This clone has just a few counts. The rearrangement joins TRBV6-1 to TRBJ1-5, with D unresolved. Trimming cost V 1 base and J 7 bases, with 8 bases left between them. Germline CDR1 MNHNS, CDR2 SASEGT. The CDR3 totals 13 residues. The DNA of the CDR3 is TGTGCCAGCAGTGAAGGAAGTGCGCAGCCCCAGCATTTT. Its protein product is CASSEGSAQPQHF.

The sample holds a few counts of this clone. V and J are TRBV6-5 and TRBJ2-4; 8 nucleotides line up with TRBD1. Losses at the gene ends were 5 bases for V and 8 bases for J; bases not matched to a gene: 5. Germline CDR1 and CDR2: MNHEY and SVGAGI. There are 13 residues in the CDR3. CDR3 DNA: TGTGCCAGCAGTACCGGACAGGGTGACATTCAGTACTTC. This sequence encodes CASSTGQGDIQYF.

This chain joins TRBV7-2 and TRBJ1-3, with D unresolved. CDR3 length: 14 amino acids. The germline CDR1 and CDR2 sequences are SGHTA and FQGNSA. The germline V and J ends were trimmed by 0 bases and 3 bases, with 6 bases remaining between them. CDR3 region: CASSLAAVGNTIYF. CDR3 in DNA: TGTGCCAGCAGCTTAGCGGCTGTTGGAAACACCATATATTTT.